The clone carrying this T cell receptor (beta chain) was observed a handful of times. This record belongs to a study of blood T cell repertoires in COVID-19. Study at large: The United States, Italy and Spain provided the acute and convalescent COVID-19 samples. In each case, the material was cDNA or gDNA derived from T cells, B-cell-depleted T cells, or PBMCs.

Per the germline V gene, CDR1 is LNHNV and CDR2 is YYDKDF (reference sequence). The V gene end was trimmed by 5 bases and the J gene end by 8 bases; junction bases not matched to a gene: 9. The CDR3 contains 15 residues. Original handling: Researchers report that nucleated cell counts were estimated from reference gene primer amplification. The assay was immunoSEQ multiplex PCR, and TCRdb's table has in-frame clones only and misses some. The D gene and trimming were derived from the DNA, and the V and J assignments and clone size from that table. The sample records approximately 70,000 clones, 82% being singletons.

Sequenced: peripheral blood. The chain has TRBV15 and TRBJ1-6, with 7 positions matching TRBD1. The TCR comes from a human donor in a cohort sampled during active COVID-19. The CDR3 DNA reads TGTGCCACCAGCTGGTTTGACAGGGCGGATTCACCCCTCCACTTT. As protein: CATSWFDRADSPLHF.